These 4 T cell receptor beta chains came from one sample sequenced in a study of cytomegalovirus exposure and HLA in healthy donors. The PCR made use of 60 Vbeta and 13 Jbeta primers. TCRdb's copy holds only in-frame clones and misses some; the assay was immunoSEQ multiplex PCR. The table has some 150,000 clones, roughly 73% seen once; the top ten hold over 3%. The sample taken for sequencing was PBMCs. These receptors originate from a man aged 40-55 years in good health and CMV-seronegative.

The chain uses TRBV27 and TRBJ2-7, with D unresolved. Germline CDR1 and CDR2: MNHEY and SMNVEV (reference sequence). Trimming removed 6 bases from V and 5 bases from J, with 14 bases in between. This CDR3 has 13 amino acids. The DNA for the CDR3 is TGTGCCAGCAGCCTTAGCCGAGGTAACGAGCAGTACTTC. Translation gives CASSLSRGNEQYF.

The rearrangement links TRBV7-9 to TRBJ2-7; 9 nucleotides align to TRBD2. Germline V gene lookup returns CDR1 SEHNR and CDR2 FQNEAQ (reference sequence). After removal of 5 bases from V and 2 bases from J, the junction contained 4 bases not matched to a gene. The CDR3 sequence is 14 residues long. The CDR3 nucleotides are TGTGCCAGCAGCCGGACTAGCGCGGCCTACGAGCAGTACTTC. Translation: CASSRTSAAYEQYF.

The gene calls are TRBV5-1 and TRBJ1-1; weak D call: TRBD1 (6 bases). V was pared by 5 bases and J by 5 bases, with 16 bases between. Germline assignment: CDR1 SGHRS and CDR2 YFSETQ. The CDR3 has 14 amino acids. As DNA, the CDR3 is TGCGCCAGCAGTTTAACAGGGTCACGGACTGAAGCTTTCTTT. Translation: CASSLTGSRTEAFF. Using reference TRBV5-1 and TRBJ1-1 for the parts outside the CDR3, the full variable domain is KAGVTQTPRYLIKTRGQQVTLSCSPISGHRSVSWYQQTPGQGLQFLFEYFSETQRNKGNFPGRFSGRQFSNSRSEMNVSTLELGDSALYLCASSLTGSRTEAFFGQGTRLTVV.

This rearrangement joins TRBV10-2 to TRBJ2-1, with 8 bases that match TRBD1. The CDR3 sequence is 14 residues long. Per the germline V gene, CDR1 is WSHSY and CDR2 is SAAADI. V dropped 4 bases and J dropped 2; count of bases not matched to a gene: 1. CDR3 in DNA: TGCGCCAGCAGTGGGGGACAGGCCTACAATGAGCAGTTCTTC. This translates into CASSGGQAYNEQFF.